A selection of T cell receptor beta chains follows, all from one sample in a study of blood T cell repertoires in COVID-19. Produced via immunoSEQ multiplex PCR; TCRdb's table is partial and in-frame only. The sample holds roughly 180,000 clones, over 80% seen once. Sequenced sample: PBMCs or T cells enriched from blood (not recorded which). These receptors all come from a woman aged 45 to 65 who had recovered from COVID-19. The conserved cysteine and the conserved F or W are not part of the CDR3 here. A D gene is named only where the DNA matches it firmly.

v_gene	d_gene	j_gene	CDR3aa
TRBV19	NA	TRBJ1-2	ASSIRPANYGYT
TRBV30	NA	TRBJ2-1	AWRVTGSKQF
TRBV5-6	TRBD1	TRBJ1-1	ASSPERGRWGTEAF
TRBV6-1	NA	TRBJ1-1	ASSEWGGEAF
TRBV2	NA	TRBJ1-6	ASSEGAGSPLH
TRBV19	NA	TRBJ2-3	ASSGGTAMTDTQY
TRBV4-1	NA	TRBJ1-2	ASSQRGTYT
TRBV6-4	NA	TRBJ2-1	ASSDSGGPSYNEQF
TRBV29-1	NA	TRBJ2-1	SGSEGNEQF
TRBV27	NA	TRBJ2-1	ATILGRGFYNEQF
TRBV5-8	NA	TRBJ2-1	ASSFEGGLRSEQF
TRBV27	NA	TRBJ1-4	ASSRRPGEKLF
TRBV9	NA	TRBJ2-1	ASSVAGAYEQF
TRBV7-8	NA	TRBJ1-2	ASSPEGGLHYGYT
TRBV2	NA	TRBJ2-1	ASSVQGVYEQF
TRBV4-3	TRBD1	TRBJ1-4	ASSQVFSDRGNEKLF
TRBV3-1/TRBV3-2	NA	TRBJ1-1	ASSHHRAMNTEAF
TRBV12-3/TRBV12-4	NA	TRBJ1-1	ASSFVSGEAF